Listed here are 18 T cell receptor beta chains from one sample, sequenced in a study of cytomegalovirus exposure and HLA in healthy donors. Primers for the PCR totalled 60 Vbeta and 13 Jbeta. Assay: immunoSEQ multiplex PCR; the TCRdb copy retains only in-frame clones and omits some. The sample consists of about 120,000 clones, roughly 80% of them appearing once. The sequencing input was PBMCs. These receptors came from a female donor in good health and CMV-seronegative.

The J gene is TRBJ1-2, the V gene TRBV2; 7 bases line up with TRBD1. J was trimmed by 6 bases and V by 5 bases; bases with no gene match: 15. Germline CDR1 is SNHLY and CDR2 is FYNNEI. This CDR3 has 16 residues. The CDR3 bases are TGTGCCAGCAGTCGGGACAGCTCCCGGTCGCTCGATGGCTACACCTTC. Translated: CASSRDSSRSLDGYTF.

The chain links TRBV7-9 to TRBJ1-5; a weak D match, TRBD1 (5 bases). This CDR3 has 13 amino acids. Trimming took off 4 bases at V and 5 bases at J, with 9 bases between the two ends. Germline loops: CDR1 SEHNR, CDR2 FQNEAQ (reference sequence). CDR3 amino acids: CASSSRVDQPQHF. The DNA of the CDR3 is TGTGCCAGCAGCTCCAGGGTGGATCAGCCCCAGCATTTT.

V and J are TRBV5-1 and TRBJ1-2; possible D gene TRBD1, 5 bases. CDR1 and CDR2 from the germline V gene are SGHRS and YFSETQ. V lost 3 bases and J 1 base, leaving 16 bases between the germline ends. The CDR3 consists of 16 residues. CDR3 protein: CASSSERQPDNYGYTF. CDR3 DNA sequence: TGCGCCAGCAGCTCAGAACGACAGCCTGATAACTATGGCTACACCTTC.

Only a few counts were recorded for this clone. The chain carries TRBV5-1 and TRBJ1-1; D gene unclear. The CDR3 is 11 amino acids. Deletions cut 0 bases from V and 8 bases from J, with 5 bases between. Germline assignment: CDR1 SGHRS and CDR2 YFSETQ. The CDR3 protein is CASSLGREAFF. For the CDR3, the DNA is TGCGCCAGCAGCTTGGGCAGGGAAGCTTTCTTT.

A single count supports this clone. The rearrangement uses TRBV13 and TRBJ2-1; tentatively, D is TRBD1 (6 bases). The CDR3 has 12 residues. Per the germline V gene, CDR1 is PRHDT and CDR2 is FYEKMQ (reference sequence). Trimming took off 8 bases at V and 5 bases at J, with 10 bases between the two ends. The CDR3 region has the DNA TGTGCCAGCGAGGACAGAAACAATGAGCAGTTCTTC. It yields the protein CASEDRNNEQFF.

V is TRBV6-5 and J is TRBJ2-5; 9 bases line up with TRBD1. The V segment lost 5 bases and the J segment 4 bases; nucleotides outside the gene matches: 5. Germline CDR1 MNHEY, CDR2 SVGAGI. The CDR3 has 14 amino acids. As DNA, the CDR3 is TGTGCCAGCAGTAACAGGGGGCCGGGAGAGACCCAGTACTTC. This translates into CASSNRGPGETQYF.

This clone was counted once. J is TRBJ2-7 and V is TRBV27, with D possibly TRBD2 on 5 matching bases. The CDR3 has 14 amino acids. CDR1 and CDR2 (germline): MNHEY, SMNVEV (reference sequence). V was shortened by 4 bases and J by 2 bases, with 12 bases between the two germline ends. DNA of the CDR3: TGTGCCAGCAGTTCCTACCCGGGGACCTACGAGCAGTACTTC. Protein sequence: CASSSYPGTYEQYF.

V and J are TRBV5-5 and TRBJ1-1, with 9 nucleotides matching TRBD1. V dropped 2 bases and J dropped 5; count of bases not matched to a gene: 13. The CDR3 runs to 17 residues. Germline loops: CDR1 SGHKS, CDR2 YYEKEE (reference sequence). The CDR3 sequence: CASSFGTGRPTKTEAFF. CDR3 nucleotide sequence: TGTGCCAGCAGCTTCGGGACAGGGAGACCCACAAAAACTGAAGCTTTCTTT.

J is TRBJ2-7 and V is TRBV7-8; TRBD2 matches 7 bases. The CDR3 has 15 amino acids. Germline-derived CDR1 and CDR2 are SGHVS and FQNEAQ. Trimming took 6 bases from V and 6 from J; bases not matched to a gene: 14. Here the CDR3 reads CASRTGGGGPTEQYF. The DNA of the CDR3 is TGTGCCAGCAGAACGGGGGGTGGGGGACCGACCGAGCAGTACTTC.

The rearrangement joins TRBV2 to TRBJ1-1; a weak D match, TRBD1 (6 bases). Germline CDR1 and CDR2: SNHLY and FYNNEI. The V and J ends lost 0 bases and 8 bases respectively, with 10 bases between them. The CDR3 is 13 residues long. The chain's CDR3 is CASSEAGGWEAFF. The CDR3 DNA sequence: TGTGCCAGCAGTGAAGCAGGGGGTTGGGAAGCTTTCTTT.

Here the CDR3 reads CASGLVGAGTEAFF. CDR3 coding DNA: TGTGCTAGTGGTTTGGTAGGGGCTGGCACTGAAGCTTTCTTT. The V and J genes are TRBV12-5 and TRBJ1-1, with D perhaps TRBD1 (5 bases). The CDR3 is 14 residues long. V shed 0 bases and J shed 4 bases, with 9 bases lying between them. Germline lookup yields CDR1 LGHNT and CDR2 FRNRAP.

V gene TRBV15 combines with J gene TRBJ1-3, with D possibly TRBD1 on 6 matching bases. V shed 5 bases and J shed 0 bases, with 23 bases lying between them. The V gene's germline CDR1 is LNHNV and CDR2 YYDKDF (reference sequence). The CDR3 has 19 residues. The CDR3 coding sequence is TGTGCCACCAGCCCCCTGGGGAGACAGGCAACGAACTCTGGAAACACCATATATTTT. Translated: CATSPLGRQATNSGNTIYF. The whole variable domain, remainder taken from reference TRBV15 and TRBJ1-3, is DAMVIQNPRYQVTQFGKPVTLSCSQTLNHNVMYWYQQKSSQAPKLLFHYYDKDFNNEADTPDNFQSRRPNTSFCFLDIRSPGLGDTAMYLCATSPLGRQATNSGNTIYFGEGSWLTVV.

The chain carries TRBV7-8 and TRBJ1-6; D gene uncertain. V was trimmed by 1 base and J by 7 bases, leaving 14 bases between them. Germline V gives CDR1 SGHVS, CDR2 FQNEAQ. The CDR3 has 16 amino acids. CDR3 DNA: TGTGCCAGCAGCTTAGTTCCCCAGCGAGGAAATTCACCCCTCCACTTT. Its protein product is CASSLVPQRGNSPLHF.

In its sample, this clone was seen once. V is TRBV10-3 and J is TRBJ2-2; TRBD2 matches 8 bases. The CDR3 is made up of 15 amino acids. Germline V lookup: CDR1 ENHRY, CDR2 SYGVKD. V gave up 3 bases and J gave up 4 bases; unmatched junction bases: 4. This CDR3 reads CAISDVAGGTGELFF. CDR3 coding DNA: TGTGCCATCAGTGATGTGGCGGGGGGCACCGGGGAGCTGTTTTTT.

The chain is built from TRBV7-2 and TRBJ2-3; 10 bases fit TRBD2. With 5 bases clipped from V and 8 bases from J, the junction kept 10 bases outside the gene matches. The CDR3 is made up of 15 amino acids. Looked up from germline, CDR1 is SGHTA and CDR2 is FQGNSA. This CDR3 is CASSPALAGPGTQYF. CDR3 DNA: TGTGCCAGCAGCCCAGCACTAGCGGGGCCAGGTACGCAGTATTTT.

This clone is a singleton in its sample. The gene calls are TRBV7-2 and TRBJ1-1, with 7 bases that match TRBD1. CDR3 length: 15 residues. V gave up 3 bases and J gave up 4 bases; unmatched junction bases: 8. Germline CDR1 and CDR2: SGHTA and FQGNSA. The CDR3 DNA is TGTGCCAGCAGCTTCTCCAGGGGGGCGGGCACTGAAGCTTTCTTT. The encoded protein is CASSFSRGAGTEAFF.

This clone has just a few counts. This chain connects TRBV5-5 to TRBJ1-1; 9 bases match TRBD1. The CDR3 has 15 residues. The J segment lost 3 bases and the V segment lost 2 bases, leaving 5 bases of the junction unmatched. In germline, CDR1 is SGHKS, CDR2 YYEKEE (reference sequence). For the CDR3, the DNA is TGTGCCAGCAGCTTCCGGGACAGGGACGACACTGAAGCTTTCTTT. This translates into CASSFRDRDDTEAFF.

This clone showed up just a few times. V usage is TRBV20-1 and J usage is TRBJ1-4; D is ambiguous. Germline lookup yields CDR1 DFQATT and CDR2 SNEGSKA (reference sequence). The V end was cut by 6 bases, the J end by 9 bases, with 8 bases between. There are 10 residues in the CDR3. CDR3 coding DNA: TGCAGTGCGTACTCACAAAAACTGTTTTTT. It is translated as CSAYSQKLFF.